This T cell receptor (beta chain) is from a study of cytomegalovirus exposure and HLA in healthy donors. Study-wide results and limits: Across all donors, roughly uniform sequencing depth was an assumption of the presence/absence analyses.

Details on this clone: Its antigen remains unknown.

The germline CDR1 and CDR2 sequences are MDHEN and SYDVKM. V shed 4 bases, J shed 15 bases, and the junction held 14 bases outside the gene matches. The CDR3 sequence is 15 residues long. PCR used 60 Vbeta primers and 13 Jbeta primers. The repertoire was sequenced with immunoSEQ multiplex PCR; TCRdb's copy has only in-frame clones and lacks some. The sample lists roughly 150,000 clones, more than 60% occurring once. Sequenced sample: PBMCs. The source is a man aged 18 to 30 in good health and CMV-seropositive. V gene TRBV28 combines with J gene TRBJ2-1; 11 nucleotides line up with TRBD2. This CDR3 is CASSSSGTSGNVPFF. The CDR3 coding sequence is TGTGCCAGCAGTTCCTCCGGGACTAGCGGTAATGTGCCGTTCTTC.